The rows below give T cell receptor beta chains drawn from one sample of a study of shared clonotypes between healthy human individuals. Only in-frame clones appear in the TCRdb table, and some are missing; sequencing was by immunoSEQ multiplex PCR. This table has about 2.4 million clones, roughly 93% appearing once. Sequenced input: naive CD4+ T cells from PBMCs. Every receptor here comes from a young man in good health. Some clones in this sample may be carry-over from other donors' samples. Each CDR3 is given with its conserved first and last residue. D genes are given only for firm matches. Not all rows give a size; the values are once, few, many and, for expanded clones, a class.

j_gene,abundance,d_gene,v_gene,CDR3aa,CDR3nt
TRBJ1-5,few,TRBD1,TRBV30,CAWSEWDRGQPQHF,TGTGCCTGGAGTGAGTGGGACAGGGGACAGCCCCAGCATTTT
TRBJ2-7,-,TRBD1,TRBV7-2,CASSPGTGTYEQYF,TGTGCCAGCAGCCCCGGGACAGGAACCTACGAGCAGTACTTC
TRBJ2-1,-,-,TRBV27,CASSSLGSGRNEQFF,TGTGCCAGCAGTTCCCTGGGGTCGGGTAGGAATGAGCAGTTCTTC
TRBJ2-7,once,-,TRBV4-3,CASSRTYGGGRGSEQYF,TGCGCCAGCAGCCGGACCTATGGGGGGGGCAGGGGTAGCGAGCAGTACTTC
TRBJ2-5,-,-,TRBV11-1,CASSFYQGIGGETQYF,TGTGCCAGCAGCTTTTACCAGGGGATTGGCGGAGAGACCCAGTACTTC
TRBJ1-5,-,-,TRBV5-1,CASSLSGNSNQPQHF,TGCGCCAGCAGCTTGTCGGGAAATAGCAATCAGCCCCAGCATTTT
TRBJ2-1,-,TRBD2,TRBV29-1,CSVGGLAGGNEQFF,TGCAGCGTTGGTGGACTAGCGGGGGGAAATGAGCAGTTCTTC
TRBJ2-2,-,TRBD1,TRBV9,CASRRGRGTGELFF,TGTGCCAGCAGGAGGGGGCGCGGGACCGGGGAGCTGTTTTTT
TRBJ2-5,-,-,TRBV7-2,CASSSSEVETQYF,TGTGCCAGCAGCTCCTCCGAGGTGGAGACCCAGTACTTC
TRBJ2-1,-,-,TRBV4-3,CASSHGPVEYNEQFF,TGCGCCAGCAGCCACGGGCCAGTTGAATACAATGAGCAGTTCTTC
TRBJ2-2,once,-,TRBV5-1,CASSPTSTGELFF,TGCGCCAGCAGCCCCACTTCCACCGGGGAGCTGTTTTTT
TRBJ2-5,-,-,TRBV5-4,CASSGVVDPAETQYF,TGTGCCAGCAGCGGGGTGGTGGATCCGGCGGAGACCCAGTACTTC
TRBJ2-2,-,-,TRBV19,CASRLNREVGELFF,TGTGCCAGTAGACTAAACAGGGAGGTCGGGGAGCTGTTTTTT
TRBJ2-7,-,TRBD2,TRBV9,CASSVTSGDSEQYF,TGTGCCAGCAGCGTGACTAGCGGAGATTCCGAGCAGTACTTC
TRBJ2-1,-,TRBD2,TRBV7-9,CATSREGHNEQFF,TGTGCCACCTCAAGGGAGGGACACAATGAGCAGTTCTTC
TRBJ2-1,-,-,TRBV5-5,CASSLWAAPSYNEQFF,TGTGCCAGCAGCTTGTGGGCTGCTCCCTCCTACAATGAGCAGTTCTTC
TRBJ2-7,-,TRBD1,TRBV5-4,CASSLTDRDSYEQYF,TGTGCCAGCAGCTTGACGGACAGGGACTCCTACGAGCAGTACTTC
TRBJ2-5,-,-,TRBV27,CASTDNPGLGGETQYF,TGTGCCAGCACTGACAACCCGGGCCTAGGGGGGGAGACCCAGTACTTC
TRBJ1-5,-,-,TRBV27,CASSPLHPGQSLDSNQPQHF,TGTGCCAGCAGTCCCCTCCACCCGGGACAAAGCTTGGACAGCAATCAGCCCCAGCATTTT
TRBJ2-7,-,-,TRBV5-1,CASSLAGSYEQYF,TGCGCCAGCAGCTTGGCGGGTTCCTACGAGCAGTACTTC
TRBJ2-7,once,-,TRBV19,CASSSSPRGRKFYEQYF,TGTGCCAGTAGTAGTTCTCCTAGGGGGAGGAAATTCTACGAGCAGTACTTC
TRBJ2-7,once,-,TRBV27,CASTIDRHSYEQYF,TGTGCCAGCACTATAGACAGGCACTCCTACGAGCAGTACTTC
TRBJ1-1,-,-,TRBV2,CASSVQGNTEAFF,TGTGCCAGCAGTGTCCAGGGGAACACTGAAGCTTTCTTT
TRBJ2-2,-,TRBD2,TRBV5-1,CASSYGTSGALNTGELFF,TGCGCCAGCAGCTATGGGACTAGCGGAGCCCTTAACACCGGGGAGCTGTTTTTT
TRBJ1-1,-,-,TRBV28,CASHQIIQRHQIKGSMEAFF,TGTGCCAGTCACCAAATCATCCAACGCCACCAAATCAAAGGTAGTATGGAAGCTTTCTTT
TRBJ1-5,-,-,TRBV4-3,CAGRRVWPQHF,TGCGCCGGACGCCGTGTATGGCCCCAGCATTTT
TRBJ1-2,-,-,TRBV5-6,CASSFQTVDYGYTF,TGTGCCAGCAGCTTTCAGACCGTAGACTATGGCTACACCTTC
TRBJ2-2,-,-,TRBV19,CASSIDRTAGELFF,TGTGCCAGTAGTATAGACCGGACAGCCGGGGAGCTGTTTTTT
TRBJ2-3,once,-,TRBV5-1,CASSLEGVMGTDTQYF,TGCGCCAGCAGCTTGGAGGGGGTCATGGGCACAGATACGCAGTATTTT
TRBJ2-7,-,TRBD1,TRBV6-6,CASTGTDNYEQYF,TGTGCCAGTACCGGGACAGATAACTACGAGCAGTACTTC
TRBJ2-7,-,-,TRBV29-1,CSVVFSGTTTYEQYF,TGCAGCGTTGTGTTTTCCGGGACAACTACCTACGAGCAGTACTTC
TRBJ2-7,few,TRBD1,TRBV2,CASRLIGTGVHEQYF,TGTGCCAGCAGACTCATCGGGACAGGGGTCCACGAGCAGTACTTC
TRBJ1-5,-,-,TRBV7-8,CASSNSNQPQHF,TGTGCCAGCAGCAATAGCAATCAGCCCCAGCATTTT
TRBJ2-1,once,-,TRBV9,CASSGTGVGKQFF,TGTGCCAGCAGCGGGACCGGGGTGGGGAAGCAGTTCTTC
TRBJ2-7,-,-,TRBV7-2,CASSLGSGDYEQYF,TGTGCCAGCAGCTTAGGTTCAGGGGACTACGAGCAGTACTTC
TRBJ2-5,-,TRBD2,TRBV12-5,CASGLDSRGTNDF,TGTGCTAGTGGTTTGGACTCACGCGGGACTAATGACTTC
TRBJ2-1,-,-,TRBV5-4,CASSSSRGAYNEQFF,TGTGCCAGCAGCTCTTCCAGGGGTGCCTACAATGAGCAGTTCTTC
TRBJ2-3,-,-,TRBV28,CASTPPGTLRVDTQYF,TGTGCCAGCACCCCCCCCGGAACACTCAGGGTAGATACGCAGTATTTT
TRBJ2-1,-,-,TRBV29-1,CSLIGQTYNEQFF,TGCAGCCTCATCGGGCAGACCTACAATGAGCAGTTCTTC
TRBJ2-7,-,TRBD2,TRBV28,CASSSPGLAGVNEQYF,TGTGCCAGCAGCAGCCCGGGACTAGCGGGAGTCAACGAGCAGTACTTC
TRBJ1-1,-,TRBD1,TRBV5-4,CASSFDRVNTEAFF,TGTGCCAGCAGCTTTGACAGGGTGAACACTGAAGCTTTCTTT
TRBJ1-1,-,-,TRBV4-1,CASSPYYNLGTEAFF,TGCGCCAGCAGCCCATATTACAACCTGGGTACTGAAGCTTTCTTT
TRBJ2-5,-,-,TRBV29-1,CSSRGGIPQETQYF,TGCAGCTCCCGCGGCGGCATACCTCAAGAGACCCAGTACTTC
TRBJ2-2,-,-,TRBV6-5,CASSYNTGELFF,TGTGCCAGCAGTTACAACACCGGGGAGCTGTTTTTT
TRBJ2-2,-,-,TRBV5-6,CASSLAQLSGELFF,TGTGCCAGCAGCTTGGCGCAGCTTTCAGGGGAGCTGTTTTTT
TRBJ1-2,-,-,TRBV28,CASRPGQLINYGYTF,TGTGCCAGCAGGCCAGGACAGCTTATTAACTATGGCTACACCTTC
TRBJ2-6,-,TRBD1,TRBV4-2,CASSQDRQGESGANVLTF,TGTGCCAGCAGCCAAGATAGGCAGGGGGAGTCTGGGGCCAACGTCCTGACTTTC